This T cell receptor beta chain was profiled in a study of OX40 agonist ivuxolimab in advanced cancers. Trimming shortened V by 2 bases and J by 2 bases, and 12 bases separated the two germline ends. The CDR3 is 15 amino acids. Germline V CDR1 and CDR2: MDHEN, SYDVKM. Systemic immunosuppression or a history of autoimmune disease excluded patients. Sequencing used immunoSEQ multiplex PCR; TCRdb keeps in-frame clones, though not all of them. Seen here are approximately 74,000 clones, more than 70% observed once, and the top ten hold roughly 2.2%. The chain has TRBV28 and TRBJ1-2; D is unresolved. The receptor was derived from an adult with an advanced solid tumor such as melanoma, head and neck, liver or kidney cancer. Sequences were derived from CD4+ or CD8+ T cells sorted from blood, sampled in a trial of the OX40 agonist ivuxolimab. CDR3 region: CASSLDGLGNYGYTF. As DNA, the CDR3 is TGTGCCAGCAGTTTAGACGGGCTAGGCAACTATGGCTACACCTTC.